The entry that follows covers one T cell receptor (beta chain) sequence. Its antigen is undetermined. This entry belongs to a study of cytomegalovirus exposure and HLA in healthy donors. Study-level points and caveats: A missense variant in DCLRE1C was later tied to TCR beta V- and J-gene trimming. In terms of immune exposure information, only CMV serostatus was available.

Nominally healthy donors provided the samples, though records likely missed some immune exposures. Primers: 60 Vbeta forward and 13 Jbeta reverse. The protocol was immunoSEQ multiplex PCR, while the TCRdb copy is restricted to in-frame clones and leaves out a portion. The sample has over 40,000 clones, around 73% seen once. The CDR3 spans 14 residues. The germline V gene has CDR1 MNHEY and CDR2 SMNVEV (reference sequence). V lost 6 bases and J lost 7; bases outside the gene matches: 6. The sample taken for sequencing was PBMCs. The TCR was taken from a woman between 40 and 55 years old in good health and CMV-seropositive. The gene calls are TRBV27 and TRBJ1-5; 10 bases line up with TRBD1. In DNA form, the CDR3 reads TGTGCCAGCAGCCGCGGGACAGGGGTCCAGCCCCAGCATTTT. Protein: CASSRGTGVQPQHF.